This note documents a single TCR beta chain sequence. This sample was taken from a study of blood T cell repertoires in COVID-19. Looking at the study overall: Acute and convalescent COVID-19 samples came from the United States, Italy and Spain. The analysed material was cDNA or gDNA that came from T cells, B-cell-depleted T cells, or PBMCs.

As processed by the authors: From reference gene primer amplification, estimates of nucleated cell counts were derived. This table comes from immunoSEQ multiplex PCR, and its TCRdb copy is limited to in-frame clones, with some not included. Clonal size and the V and J genes are those of that table, whereas D and trimming came from the DNA. The sample has under 200,000 clones; 86% are singletons. This TCR was sampled from a man aged 18 to 29 with acute or convalescent COVID-19. The sample was peripheral blood.

This CDR3 is CASSSEWTGKDEQYF. The CDR3 DNA reads TGTGCCAGCAGTTCCGAATGGACAGGGAAAGACGAGCAGTACTTC. The chain has TRBV6-2 or TRBV6-3 and TRBJ2-7, with 8 bases matching TRBD1. The CDR3 loop spans 15 amino acids. Trimming removed 4 bases from V and 5 bases from J; junction bases left unmatched: 10. Germline V gives CDR1 MNHEY, CDR2 SVGEGT.